This TCR beta chain was recovered during a study of blood T cells in healthy people across ages. Study outcomes and limitations: Investigators treated diversity estimates from one million T cells as underestimates.

Ten milliliters of peripheral blood were drawn from each donor into EDTA-treated tubes. Alongside a J-beta primer mix, a sample-barcoded 5' primer served in a second PCR lasting about 7 to 11 cycles. A tag from a template-switch adaptor with 12 random nucleotides marked each cDNA molecule. TCRdb re-derived calls from the 5' RACE reads in MiXCR, one entry per CDR3 protein. This table holds about 1,800,000 distinct CDR3 sequences, about 30% found once. The V end was cut by 0 bases, the J end by 4 bases, with 15 bases between. The CDR3 is 16 residues long. Germline lookup yields CDR1 MNHEY and CDR2 SVGAGI. As concerns this clonotype: Its antigen is currently unknown.

The chain couples TRBV6-5 to TRBJ1-1; D is possibly TRBD1 (5 bases). This sequence was found in a woman aged 25 to 45 in good health. What was sequenced was blood. CDR3 region: CASSYSPTARGTEAFF. CDR3 coding DNA: TGTGCCAGCAGTTACTCTCCGACAGCGAGGGGCACTGAAGCTTTCTTT.